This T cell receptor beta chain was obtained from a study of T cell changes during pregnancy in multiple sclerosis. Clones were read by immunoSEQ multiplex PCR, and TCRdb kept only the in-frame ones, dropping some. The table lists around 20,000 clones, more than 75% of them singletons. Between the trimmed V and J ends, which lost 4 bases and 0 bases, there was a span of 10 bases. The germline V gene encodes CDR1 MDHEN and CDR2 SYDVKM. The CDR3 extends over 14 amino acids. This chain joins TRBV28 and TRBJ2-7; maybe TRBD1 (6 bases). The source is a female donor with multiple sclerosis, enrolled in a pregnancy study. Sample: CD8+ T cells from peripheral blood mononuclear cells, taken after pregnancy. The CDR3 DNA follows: TGTGCCAGCAGTTCGAGACAGGACTCCTACGAGCAGTACTTC. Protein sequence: CASSSRQDSYEQYF.